The T cell receptor beta chain described here comes from a study of cytomegalovirus exposure and HLA in healthy donors. Across the whole study: From 170 million or so T cells, an earlier analysis saw 100 million to 140 million unique TCR beta sequences. A data release that came early held roughly 90 million unique TCRs from HLA-typed donors.

Regarding the study as a whole: When a later analysis compared HLA-associated TCR beta chains with equally common others, the HLA-associated chains turned out to be more clonally expanded and to have lower generation probabilities. TCR beta chain V- and J-gene trimming was linked, in a later analysis, to a missense variant in DCLRE1C.

This CDR3 comprises 15 residues. With 2 bases clipped from V and 7 bases from J, the junction kept 7 bases outside the gene matches. CDR1 is MNHEY, CDR2 SVGAGI, per germline. As concerns this clone: Its matching antigen is unknown.

The PCR had 60 Vbeta and 13 Jbeta primers. Profiling relied on immunoSEQ multiplex PCR, and the TCRdb table lists in-frame clones only, not all of them. The data contain about 160,000 clones, under 80% of them singletons. The sample was PBMCs. This sequence originates from a female donor in good health and CMV-seronegative. The gene calls are TRBV6-5 and TRBJ2-1; TRBD1 matches 8 bases. The CDR3, as DNA: TGTGCCAGCAGTTACCCGGGACAGGCCTCGAATGAGCAGTTCTTC. The encoded protein is CASSYPGQASNEQFF.